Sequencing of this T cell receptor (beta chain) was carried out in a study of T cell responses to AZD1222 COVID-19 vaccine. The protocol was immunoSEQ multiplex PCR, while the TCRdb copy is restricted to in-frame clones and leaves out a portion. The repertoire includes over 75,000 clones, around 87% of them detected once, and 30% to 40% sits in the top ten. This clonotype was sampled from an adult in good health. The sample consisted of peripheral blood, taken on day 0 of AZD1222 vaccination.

As DNA, the CDR3 is TGTGCCAGCAGCTTAGCGTTGGGGGACGAGCAGTACTTC. This codes for CASSLALGDEQYF. V gene TRBV7-9 combines with J gene TRBJ2-7; D could derive from TRBD1 or TRBD2 (5 bases each). V lost 0 bases and J 5 bases, leaving 8 bases between the germline ends. The CDR3 totals 13 residues. From germline, CDR1 is SEHNR and CDR2 FQNEAQ (reference sequence).